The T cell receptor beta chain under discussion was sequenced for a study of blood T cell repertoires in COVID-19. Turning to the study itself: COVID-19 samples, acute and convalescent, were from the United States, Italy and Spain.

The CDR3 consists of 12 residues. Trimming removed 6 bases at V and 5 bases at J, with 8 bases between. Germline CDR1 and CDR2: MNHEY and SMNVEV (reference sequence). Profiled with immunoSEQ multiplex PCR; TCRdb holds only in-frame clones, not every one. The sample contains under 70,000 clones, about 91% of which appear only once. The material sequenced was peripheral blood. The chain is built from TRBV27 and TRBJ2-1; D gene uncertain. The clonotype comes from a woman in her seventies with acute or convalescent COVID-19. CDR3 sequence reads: CASRKQNNEQFF. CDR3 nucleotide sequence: TGTGCCAGCAGGAAACAGAACAATGAGCAGTTCTTC.